This entry describes one T cell receptor (beta chain). Given a much more abundant clone one base away, this may be a read error. CDR3 length equals 14 residues. Per germline, CDR1 SGHAT and CDR2 FQNNGV. These data belong to a study of T cells in Graves' hyperthyroidism and ophthalmopathy. Study information: Prior to any treatment, at the point of initial diagnosis, peripheral blood was collected.

Amplification targeted TCR beta CDR3 regions from RNA transcripts. HTBI primers drove first-round RT-PCR of the TCR CDR3. Using its own MiXCR run on the multiplex PCR reads, TCRdb lists one record per CDR3 protein. The data hold 34,000 or so distinct CDR3 sequences, with around 52% observed a single time. This TCR came from a woman between 35 and 50 years old with Graves' ophthalmopathy. The sample comprised blood. The chain carries TRBV11-2 and TRBJ2-7, with D perhaps assigned TRBD1 or TRBD2 (5 bases each). CDR3 DNA sequence: TGTGCCAGCAGCTTAGTCCAGGGACCCTACGGGCAGTACTTC. This codes for CASSLVQGPYGQYF.